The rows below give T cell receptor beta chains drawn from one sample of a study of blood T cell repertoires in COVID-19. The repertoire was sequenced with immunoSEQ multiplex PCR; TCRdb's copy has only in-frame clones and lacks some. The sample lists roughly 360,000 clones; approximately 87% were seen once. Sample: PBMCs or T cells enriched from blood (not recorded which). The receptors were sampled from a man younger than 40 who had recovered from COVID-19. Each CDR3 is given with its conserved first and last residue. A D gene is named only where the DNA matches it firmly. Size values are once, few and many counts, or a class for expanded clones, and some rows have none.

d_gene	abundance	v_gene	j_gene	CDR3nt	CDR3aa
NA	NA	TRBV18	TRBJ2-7	TGTGCCAGCTCACCGCAGGCCCACGAGCAGTACTTC	CASSPQAHEQYF
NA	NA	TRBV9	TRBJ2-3	TGTGCCAGCAGTTCTGAGGAATTTCCCCCAGATACGCAGTATTTT	CASSSEEFPPDTQYF
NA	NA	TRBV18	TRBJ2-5	TGTGCCAGCTCCAGGTCTTCGACGCAGGGACACCTTCAAGAGACCCAGTACTTC	CASSRSSTQGHLQETQYF
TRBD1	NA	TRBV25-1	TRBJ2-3	TGTGCCAGCAGATCGGACAGGGGTTTCGGAGATACGCAGTATTTT	CASRSDRGFGDTQYF
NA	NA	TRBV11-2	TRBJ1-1	TGTGCCAGCAGCTTAAAGGCGGTGACCTCTGAAGCTTTCTTT	CASSLKAVTSEAFF
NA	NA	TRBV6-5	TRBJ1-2	TGTGCCAGCAGTTACGGGCGTCCTAACTATGGCTACACCTTC	CASSYGRPNYGYTF
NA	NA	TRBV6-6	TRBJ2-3	TGTGCCAGCAGTCGGGGGCAATACACAGATACGCAGTATTTT	CASSRGQYTDTQYF
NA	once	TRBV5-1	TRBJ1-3	TGCGCCAGCAGCCTACAACCCGACACCTCTGGAAACACCATATATTTT	CASSLQPDTSGNTIYF
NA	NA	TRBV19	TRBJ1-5	TGTGCCAGTAGTATGGGGCGCGATCAGCCCCAGCATTTT	CASSMGRDQPQHF
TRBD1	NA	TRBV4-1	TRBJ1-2	TGCGCCAGCAGCCAACTTCCGGGACAGGGACCTGGTGGCTACACCTTC	CASSQLPGQGPGGYTF
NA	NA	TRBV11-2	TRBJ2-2	TGTGCCAGCAGCAAAACCAGGACAGTAAACGCCGGGGAGCTGTTTTTT	CASSKTRTVNAGELFF
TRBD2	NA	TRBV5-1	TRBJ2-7	TGCGCCAGCAGCAAGACTAGCGGGGCTTCCTACGAGCAGTACTTC	CASSKTSGASYEQYF
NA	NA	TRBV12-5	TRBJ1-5	TGTGCTAGTGGGAGAAATCAGCCCCAGCATTTT	CASGRNQPQHF
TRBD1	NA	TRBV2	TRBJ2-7	TGTGCCAGCAGTTGGGACAGGGTCGGCGAGCAGTACTTC	CASSWDRVGEQYF
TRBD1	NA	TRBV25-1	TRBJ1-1	TGTGCCAGCATTAAAACAGGGGTGAGGAACACTGAAGCTTTCTTT	CASIKTGVRNTEAFF
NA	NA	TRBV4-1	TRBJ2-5	TGCGCCAGCAGCCAAGTTATGGAGGAGACCCAGTACTTC	CASSQVMEETQYF
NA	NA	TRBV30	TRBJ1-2	TGTGCCTTATCTGCCCTAGGGCAGGGGATTAACTATGGCTACACCTTC	CALSALGQGINYGYTF
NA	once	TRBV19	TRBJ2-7	TGTGCCAGTAGTATAGACAGGGCTGGCGAGCAGTACTTC	CASSIDRAGEQYF
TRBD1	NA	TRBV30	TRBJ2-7	TGTGCCTGGTCATCCGGGACAGCCTTCTCCTACGAGCAGTACTTC	CAWSSGTAFSYEQYF
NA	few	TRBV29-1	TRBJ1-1	TGCAGCGTTTCCGGGGTGCGGAACACTGAAGCTTTCTTT	CSVSGVRNTEAFF
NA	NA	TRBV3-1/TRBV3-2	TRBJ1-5	TGTGCCAGCAGCCAGGGGGCTCTGGGCAATCAGCCCCAGCATTTT	CASSQGALGNQPQHF
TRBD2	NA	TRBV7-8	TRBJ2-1	TGTGCCAGCAGCATAGGACTAGCGGGGGAGCAGTTCTTC	CASSIGLAGEQFF
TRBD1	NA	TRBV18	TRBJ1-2	TGTGCCAGCTCCCCGACAGGGGAGGGCTATGGCTACACCTTC	CASSPTGEGYGYTF
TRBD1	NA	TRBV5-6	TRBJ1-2	TGTGCCAGCAGCTTGACGCAGGGGGCGAAAGCTAACTATGGCTACACCTTC	CASSLTQGAKANYGYTF
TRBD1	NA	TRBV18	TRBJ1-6	TGTGCCAGCTCACCAGGGGGGACAGGGACTAATTCACCCCTCCACTTT	CASSPGGTGTNSPLHF
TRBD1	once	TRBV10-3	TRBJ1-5	TGTGCCATCAGTGAGACAGGGGGGCAGCCCCAGCATTTT	CAISETGGQPQHF
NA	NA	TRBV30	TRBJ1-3	TGTGCCTTTTCTTGGGGGGGTGGTGGAAACACCATATATTTT	CAFSWGGGGNTIYF
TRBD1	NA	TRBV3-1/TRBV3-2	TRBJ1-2	TGTGCCAGCAGCCAGGGACAGGGTAGCGGCTACACCTTC	CASSQGQGSGYTF
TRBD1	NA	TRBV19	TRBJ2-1	TGTGCCAGTAGCGACAGGGGGAGGGTGGTCGGGCAGTTCTTC	CASSDRGRVVGQFF
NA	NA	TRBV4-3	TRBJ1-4	TGCGCCAGCAGCCAAGATACTATCGTGGCAGAGAATGAAAAACTGTTTTTT	CASSQDTIVAENEKLFF
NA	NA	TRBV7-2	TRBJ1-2	TGTGCCAGCAGCCCCGGGACAAATAACTATGGCTACACCTTC	CASSPGTNNYGYTF
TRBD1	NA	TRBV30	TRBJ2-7	TGTGCCTGGAGTGGACAGGGGGTCTACGAGCAGTACTTC	CAWSGQGVYEQYF
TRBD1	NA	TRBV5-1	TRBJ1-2	TGCGCCAGCAGCTGGGACAGGGTGACTGGCTACACCTTC	CASSWDRVTGYTF
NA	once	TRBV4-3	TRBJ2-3	TGCGCCAGCAGCCAGAGGCAATTAGATACGCAGTATTTT	CASSQRQLDTQYF
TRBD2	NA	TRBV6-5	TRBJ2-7	TGTGCCAGCAGTTACGGACTAGCGGGTGCGTACGAGCAGTACTTC	CASSYGLAGAYEQYF
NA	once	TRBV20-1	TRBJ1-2	TGCAGTGCTAGAGATCTCGGGGGCTACACCTTC	CSARDLGGYTF
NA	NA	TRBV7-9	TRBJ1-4	TGTGCCAGCAGCCAGTGGTTTTCGGGTATTAATGAAAAACTGTTTTTT	CASSQWFSGINEKLFF
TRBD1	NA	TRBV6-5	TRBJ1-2	TGTGCCAGCAGTTACTCGAATCTCAGGGGGCCGGGAGGCTACACCTTC	CASSYSNLRGPGGYTF
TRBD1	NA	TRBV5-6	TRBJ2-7	TGTGCCAGCAGCTGGGGGACAGAGGCCTACGAGCAGTACTTC	CASSWGTEAYEQYF
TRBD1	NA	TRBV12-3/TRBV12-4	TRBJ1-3	TGTGCCACCGACAGGGGCTCTGGAAACACCATATATTTT	CATDRGSGNTIYF